This is a list of T cell receptor beta chains from one sample in a study of cytomegalovirus exposure and HLA in healthy donors. Only in-frame clones appear in the TCRdb table, and some are missing; sequencing was by immunoSEQ multiplex PCR. The repertoire holds around 250,000 clones, with 90% as singletons. Sample: PBMCs. Every receptor here comes from a woman between 18 and 29 years old in good health and CMV-seronegative. CDR3s include the opening cysteine and the closing phenylalanine or tryptophan. A D gene is named only where the DNA matches it firmly. Size is stated for part of the rows, as once, few or many counts, or as a class when the clone is expanded.

j_call	d_call	clone_size	v_call	cdr3_aa	cdr3_nt
TRBJ2-2	TRBD1	NA	TRBV5-1	CASSPARTGAGELFF	TGCGCCAGCAGCCCGGCTCGGACAGGCGCCGGGGAGCTGTTTTTT
TRBJ1-2	TRBD1	NA	TRBV2	CAETDREDYGYTF	TGTGCCGAAACGGACAGGGAGGACTATGGCTACACCTTC
TRBJ2-3	NA	NA	TRBV7-9	CASSLVTRPTDTQYF	TGTGCCAGCAGCTTAGTGACCAGGCCCACAGATACGCAGTATTTT
TRBJ1-3	NA	NA	TRBV27	CASSFGASGNTIYF	TGTGCCAGCAGTTTTGGAGCCTCTGGAAACACCATATATTTT
TRBJ2-1	NA	NA	TRBV7-2	CASSFTDFGEQFF	TGTGCCAGCAGCTTTACAGATTTTGGTGAGCAGTTCTTC
TRBJ1-5	NA	NA	TRBV6-6	CASSTRGEGHNQPQHF	TGTGCCAGCAGCACAAGGGGGGAGGGGCACAATCAGCCCCAGCATTTT
TRBJ1-6	TRBD1	NA	TRBV7-2	CASSSDRGGNSPLHF	TGTGCCAGCAGCTCCGACAGGGGGGGAAATTCACCCCTCCACTTT
TRBJ2-2	NA	NA	TRBV7-8	CASSLVRSSGELFF	TGTGCCAGCAGCTTAGTGCGTAGTAGCGGGGAGCTGTTTTTT
TRBJ2-3	TRBD2	NA	TRBV27	CASRLTSGGTDTQYF	TGTGCCAGCAGGCTAACTAGCGGGGGCACAGATACGCAGTATTTT
TRBJ1-2	NA	NA	TRBV4-1	CASSPPGGGYTF	TGCGCCAGCAGCCCCCCGGGGGGGGGCTACACCTTC
TRBJ1-3	NA	once	TRBV7-9	CASSLEGREGNTIYF	TGTGCCAGCAGCTTAGAGGGACGGGAGGGAAACACCATATATTTT
TRBJ2-1	TRBD2	NA	TRBV5-4	CASSEGLAGGPEQFF	TGTGCCAGCAGCGAGGGACTAGCGGGGGGCCCTGAGCAGTTCTTC
TRBJ1-4	NA	NA	TRBV2	CASSVRLMSEKLFF	TGTGCCAGCAGTGTTCGGTTAATGAGTGAAAAACTGTTTTTT
TRBJ2-5	NA	NA	TRBV7-6	CASSLVSRETQYF	TGTGCCAGCAGCTTAGTTAGTCGGGAGACCCAGTACTTC
TRBJ1-2	TRBD1	NA	TRBV5-1	CASSLARTGANDYGYTF	TGCGCCAGCAGCTTGGCTAGGACAGGGGCCAATGACTATGGCTACACCTTC
TRBJ1-2	NA	NA	TRBV2	CASIQTGNYGYTF	TGTGCCAGCATCCAAACGGGGAACTATGGCTACACCTTC
TRBJ1-2	NA	NA	TRBV4-1	CASSPTGLGLNYGYTF	TGCGCCAGCAGCCCTACAGGGTTAGGGTTGAACTATGGCTACACCTTC
TRBJ1-5	TRBD1	NA	TRBV7-8	CASSPSRTGVHQPQHF	TGTGCCAGCAGCCCCTCGAGGACAGGGGTGCATCAGCCCCAGCATTTT
TRBJ1-1	NA	NA	TRBV10-3	CAISGEERVEAFF	TGTGCCATCAGTGGGGAGGAAAGGGTTGAGGCTTTCTTT
TRBJ1-2	NA	NA	TRBV10-3	CAISDIGLNYGYTF	TGTGCCATCAGTGATATTGGGCTGAACTATGGCTACACCTTC
TRBJ1-4	NA	NA	TRBV27	CASSLFLRGEKLFF	TGTGCCAGCAGTTTATTTTTACGTGGCGAAAAACTGTTTTTT
TRBJ2-4	NA	NA	TRBV2	CASSSQGAVTKNIQYF	TGTGCCAGCAGTTCGCAGGGCGCGGTGACCAAAAACATTCAGTACTTC
TRBJ1-1	NA	NA	TRBV2	CANLHLAKNTEAFF	TGTGCCAACCTTCATTTAGCCAAGAACACTGAAGCTTTCTTT
TRBJ1-5	TRBD1	NA	TRBV5-1	CASSRDRVSNQPQHF	TGCGCCAGCAGCCGGGACAGGGTAAGCAATCAGCCCCAGCATTTT
TRBJ2-2	NA	NA	TRBV6-1	CASSGQTATGELFF	TGTGCCAGCAGTGGACAGACGGCTACCGGGGAGCTGTTTTTT
TRBJ2-4	NA	NA	TRBV6-1	CASSGRTVWAKNIQYF	TGTGCCAGCAGTGGAAGGACAGTATGGGCCAAAAACATTCAGTACTTC
TRBJ1-4	NA	NA	TRBV11-2	CASSLVRQGNEKLFF	TGTGCCAGCAGCTTAGTGCGGCAGGGTAATGAAAAACTGTTTTTT
TRBJ2-7	TRBD1	NA	TRBV15	CATSRVDRVVFYEQYF	TGTGCCACCAGCAGAGTCGACAGGGTCGTGTTCTACGAGCAGTACTTC
TRBJ2-3	NA	NA	TRBV6-6	CASSPGGSTDTQYF	TGTGCCAGCAGCCCCGGCGGTAGCACAGATACGCAGTATTTT
TRBJ2-3	TRBD1	NA	TRBV10-3	CAISSGGTGGTDTQYF	TGTGCCATCAGCTCTGGTGGGACAGGGGGCACAGATACGCAGTATTTT
TRBJ2-6	TRBD1	NA	TRBV7-9	CASSLGQGSGANVLTF	TGTGCCAGCAGCTTGGGACAGGGATCTGGGGCCAACGTCCTGACTTTC
TRBJ2-3	TRBD1	few	TRBV19	CASRPGTGGHTQYF	TGTGCCAGTAGGCCCGGGACAGGGGGCCATACGCAGTATTTT
TRBJ2-7	NA	NA	TRBV9	CASSVGDSSVYEQYF	TGTGCCAGCAGCGTAGGCGATAGCTCCGTCTACGAGCAGTACTTC
TRBJ2-3	NA	NA	TRBV25-1	CASSEYQGGVTDTQYF	TGTGCCAGCAGTGAATACCAGGGCGGAGTGACAGATACGCAGTATTTT
TRBJ2-7	TRBD1	once	TRBV6-5	CASKVGQGAEQYF	TGTGCCTCCAAGGTGGGACAGGGGGCCGAGCAGTACTTC
TRBJ1-1	TRBD1	NA	TRBV11-3	CASSEDRDTEAFF	TGTGCCAGCAGCGAAGACAGGGACACTGAAGCTTTCTTT
TRBJ2-3	TRBD1	NA	TRBV5-4	CASSPTGQGRTDTQYF	TGTGCCAGCAGCCCCACCGGACAGGGCCGCACAGATACGCAGTATTTT
TRBJ2-1	TRBD2	NA	TRBV27	CASSFLGGLVYEQFF	TGTGCCAGCAGTTTTTTAGGGGGACTAGTCTATGAGCAGTTCTTC
TRBJ2-1	TRBD2	NA	TRBV5-6	CASTPATSGGVYWYNEQFF	TGTGCCAGCACCCCGGCGACTAGCGGGGGGGTTTACTGGTACAATGAGCAGTTCTTC
TRBJ1-4	TRBD1	NA	TRBV6-5	CASSLIGQGGEKLFF	TGTGCCAGCAGTTTGATCGGACAGGGTGGTGAAAAACTGTTTTTT
TRBJ2-3	NA	NA	TRBV5-4	CASSPLEAPDTQYF	TGTGCCAGCAGCCCACTAGAAGCCCCAGATACGCAGTATTTT
TRBJ1-5	NA	NA	TRBV4-3	CASSQEAGYNQPQHF	TGCGCCAGCAGCCAAGAGGCCGGGTACAATCAGCCCCAGCATTTT
TRBJ1-1	NA	NA	TRBV6-1	CASSEGPGWNTEAFF	TGTGCCAGCAGTGAAGGTCCAGGCTGGAACACTGAAGCTTTCTTT
TRBJ2-5	NA	NA	TRBV18	CASSPQLSRETQYF	TGTGCCAGCTCACCACAGCTTTCCCGGGAGACCCAGTACTTC
TRBJ2-2	NA	few	TRBV19	CASSIGESMAGELFF	TGTGCCAGTAGTATAGGGGAGTCGATGGCCGGGGAGCTGTTTTTT
TRBJ1-6	NA	NA	TRBV28	CASSSRFMYRSPLHF	TGTGCCAGCAGTTCCCGGTTCATGTATAGATCACCCCTCCACTTT
TRBJ1-1	NA	NA	TRBV27	CASSSPGLNTEAFF	TGTGCCAGCAGCAGCCCAGGGTTGAACACTGAAGCTTTCTTT
TRBJ1-4	NA	NA	TRBV28	CASSEGTATNEKLFF	TGTGCCAGCAGTGAGGGTACAGCAACTAATGAAAAACTGTTTTTT
TRBJ2-7	NA	NA	TRBV27	CASSLSGSLRYYEQYF	TGTGCCAGCAGTTTGTCGGGGTCCCTTCGTTACTACGAGCAGTACTTC
TRBJ2-1	NA	once	TRBV28	CASSFPDRTYNEQFF	TGTGCCAGCAGTTTCCCGGACAGAACCTACAATGAGCAGTTCTTC
TRBJ2-3	NA	NA	TRBV27	CASRPGRDTQYF	TGTGCCAGCAGACCGGGGAGGGATACGCAGTATTTT
TRBJ2-2	NA	NA	TRBV28	CASSTNTGELFF	TGTGCCAGCAGCACGAACACCGGGGAGCTGTTTTTT